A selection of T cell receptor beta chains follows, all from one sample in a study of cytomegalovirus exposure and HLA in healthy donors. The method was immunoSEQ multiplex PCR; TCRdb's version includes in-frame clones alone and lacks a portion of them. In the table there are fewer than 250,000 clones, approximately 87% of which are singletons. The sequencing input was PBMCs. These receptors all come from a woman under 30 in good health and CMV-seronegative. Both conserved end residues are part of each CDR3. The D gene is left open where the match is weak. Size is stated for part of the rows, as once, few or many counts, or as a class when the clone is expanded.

DNA: TGTGCCAGCAGTGGGGCAGGGGGCACAGATACGCAGTATTTT
CDR3: CASSGAGGTDTQYF
V: TRBV6-1
J: TRBJ2-3
length: 14
D: .
size: .

DNA: TGTGCCAGCAGCTTAGCGCCTAGCGGGGGGCAAGAGACCCAGTACTTC
CDR3: CASSLAPSGGQETQYF
V: TRBV7-9
J: TRBJ2-5
length: 16
D: TRBD2
size: .

DNA: TGTGCCAGCAGTCCCCACCCCGGACTAGTCAATGAGCAGTTCTTC
CDR3: CASSPHPGLVNEQFF
V: TRBV28
J: TRBJ2-1
length: 15
D: TRBD2
size: .

DNA: TGTGCCAGCAGAGGATCTGGGGCCAACGTCCTGACTTTC
CDR3: CASRGSGANVLTF
V: TRBV9
J: TRBJ2-6
length: 13
D: .
size: .

DNA: TGTGCCAGCAGCCTACGGACTAGCGGGGTTTCCTACGAGCAGTACTTC
CDR3: CASSLRTSGVSYEQYF
V: TRBV7-9
J: TRBJ2-7
length: 16
D: TRBD2
size: .

DNA: TGCGCCAGCATTATGGTGGGCGGCAGCCCTTCAGTGGACACTGAAGCTTTCTTT
CDR3: CASIMVGGSPSVDTEAFF
V: TRBV10-1
J: TRBJ1-1
length: 18
D: .
size: .

DNA: TGTGCCAGCACCGCACTGGCAGGGAGAGATGAAAAACTGTTTTTT
CDR3: CASTALAGRDEKLFF
V: TRBV2
J: TRBJ1-4
length: 15
D: .
size: .

DNA: TGTGCCAGCAGCTTAGTTTTGACCGGGGAGCTGTTTTTT
CDR3: CASSLVLTGELFF
V: TRBV7-6
J: TRBJ2-2
length: 13
D: .
size: few

DNA: TGTGCCAGCAGTGCAGGGGAGACTCAGCCCCAGCATTTT
CDR3: CASSAGETQPQHF
V: TRBV6-5
J: TRBJ1-5
length: 13
D: .
size: .

DNA: TGTGCCAGCAGTTCCGGGGCAGCCCGGATGAATACGCAGTATTTT
CDR3: CASSSGAARMNTQYF
V: TRBV28
J: TRBJ2-3
length: 15
D: .
size: .

DNA: TGTGCCAGCAGCATCGGCACCTCAGGGATCTCTGCTTTCTTT
CDR3: CASSIGTSGISAFF
V: TRBV13
J: TRBJ1-1
length: 14
D: .
size: .

DNA: TGTGCCAGCAGGATGGGCCTCTATGGCTACACCTTC
CDR3: CASRMGLYGYTF
V: TRBV6-5
J: TRBJ1-2
length: 12
D: .
size: few

DNA: TGCGCCAGCAGCCAAGAGCGGCGACAGGGGAACTATGGCTACACCTTC
CDR3: CASSQERRQGNYGYTF
V: TRBV4-1
J: TRBJ1-2
length: 16
D: TRBD1
size: .

DNA: TGTGCCAGCAGCTCCGGGCCCCGGGGGGGAGGTGAGCAGTTCTTC
CDR3: CASSSGPRGGGEQFF
V: TRBV9
J: TRBJ2-1
length: 15
D: TRBD2
size: .

DNA: TGTGCCAGCAGCTTAAGAAAGTGGGTGTACACCTTC
CDR3: CASSLRKWVYTF
V: TRBV13
J: TRBJ1-2
length: 12
D: .
size: .

DNA: TGCGCCAGCAGAGGACTTTACACTGAAGCTTTCTTT
CDR3: CASRGLYTEAFF
V: TRBV4-1
J: TRBJ1-1
length: 12
D: .
size: .

DNA: TGCGCCAGCAGCGCGGGACTAGCGGGAGCGGCGGATACGCAGTATTTT
CDR3: CASSAGLAGAADTQYF
V: TRBV5-1
J: TRBJ2-3
length: 16
D: TRBD2
size: .

DNA: TGTGCCAGCAGGCTGGGGAGCTCCTACGAGCAGTACTTC
CDR3: CASRLGSSYEQYF
V: TRBV5-5
J: TRBJ2-7
length: 13
D: .
size: .

DNA: TGTGCCAGCAGGCGGGACAGATTTAACTATGGCTACACCTTC
CDR3: CASRRDRFNYGYTF
V: TRBV6-6
J: TRBJ1-2
length: 14
D: TRBD1
size: few

DNA: TGTGCCAGCAGTGACAGAGGGGATAGCACAGATACGCAGTATTTT
CDR3: CASSDRGDSTDTQYF
V: TRBV6-4
J: TRBJ2-3
length: 15
D: .
size: .

DNA: TGTGCCAGCAGTGTCCCGGGACAGGCTAACTTTGAAAAACTGTTTTTT
CDR3: CASSVPGQANFEKLFF
V: TRBV28
J: TRBJ1-4
length: 16
D: TRBD1
size: .

DNA: TGCAGCGTTGAAGCAGAAGGGGACCAGTACTTC
CDR3: CSVEAEGDQYF
V: TRBV29-1
J: TRBJ2-7
length: 11
D: .
size: .

DNA: TGCAGCGTTTTAACAGGCGGCAATCAGCCCCAGCATTTT
CDR3: CSVLTGGNQPQHF
V: TRBV29-1
J: TRBJ1-5
length: 13
D: .
size: .

DNA: TGTGCTAGTGGATCTGGACAGAAAAGCACAGATACGCAGTATTTT
CDR3: CASGSGQKSTDTQYF
V: TRBV12-5
J: TRBJ2-3
length: 15
D: .
size: .

DNA: TGTGCCATCAGGCGGACTAGCGGGCCGACGGGGGGTGAGCAGTTCTTC
CDR3: CAIRRTSGPTGGEQFF
V: TRBV10-3
J: TRBJ2-1
length: 16
D: TRBD2
size: .

DNA: TGCGCCAGCAGCCAAGGTGTTAGCGGGAGCTACGAGCAGTACTTC
CDR3: CASSQGVSGSYEQYF
V: TRBV4-1
J: TRBJ2-7
length: 15
D: TRBD2
size: .

DNA: TGTGCCAGCAGTTCCGCCGGAGGAGGGGCATACGAGCAGTACTTC
CDR3: CASSSAGGGAYEQYF
V: TRBV6-5
J: TRBJ2-7
length: 15
D: .
size: .

DNA: TGTGCCTGGGGGCCGGGGGCAGGGTACACTGAAGCTTTCTTT
CDR3: CAWGPGAGYTEAFF
V: TRBV30
J: TRBJ1-1
length: 14
D: .
size: .

DNA: TGTGCCAGTAGGACAGGGGGCTCGGTTGGCAATCAGCCCCAGCATTTT
CDR3: CASRTGGSVGNQPQHF
V: TRBV19
J: TRBJ1-5
length: 16
D: TRBD1
size: many

DNA: TGTGCCAGCAGCGCCGAATGGGCCAAAAACATTCAGTACTTC
CDR3: CASSAEWAKNIQYF
V: TRBV7-2
J: TRBJ2-4
length: 14
D: .
size: once

DNA: TGTGCCAGTACGAGGGGCAGGATGAACACTGAAGCTTTCTTT
CDR3: CASTRGRMNTEAFF
V: TRBV19
J: TRBJ1-1
length: 14
D: .
size: few

DNA: TGTGCCAGCATGAGGGGCGTAAGCTCCTACGAGCAGTACTTC
CDR3: CASMRGVSSYEQYF
V: TRBV11-2
J: TRBJ2-7
length: 14
D: .
size: .

DNA: TGTGCCAGCAGCCCGGGGACTAGCGGGAGCAGTGGGAATGAGCAGTTCTTC
CDR3: CASSPGTSGSSGNEQFF
V: TRBV5-6
J: TRBJ2-1
length: 17
D: TRBD2
size: .

DNA: TGTGCCAGCAGTTATGGGGGGAGCGGCTCCTACAATGAGCAGTTCTTC
CDR3: CASSYGGSGSYNEQFF
V: TRBV6-5
J: TRBJ2-1
length: 16
D: .
size: once

DNA: TGTGCCAGCAGAGTGGGACAGGGGGGTCAGCCCCAGCATTTT
CDR3: CASRVGQGGQPQHF
V: TRBV6-1
J: TRBJ1-5
length: 14
D: TRBD1
size: .

DNA: TGTGCCACCAGCAAGCCGGGACTTCAAGAGACCCAGTACTTC
CDR3: CATSKPGLQETQYF
V: TRBV15
J: TRBJ2-5
length: 14
D: .
size: .

DNA: TGTGCCTGGAGTCTCGCGGCCTGGGGCGAAAAACTGTTTTTT
CDR3: CAWSLAAWGEKLFF
V: TRBV30
J: TRBJ1-4
length: 14
D: .
size: .

DNA: TGCGCCAGCAGCTTTTTAGAGGGAACCTACGAGCAGTACTTC
CDR3: CASSFLEGTYEQYF
V: TRBV5-1
J: TRBJ2-7
length: 14
D: .
size: .

DNA: TGCGCCAGCAGCTTGGCCGGGAAAGTAGACTATGGCTACACCTTC
CDR3: CASSLAGKVDYGYTF
V: TRBV5-1
J: TRBJ1-2
length: 15
D: .
size: .

DNA: TGTGCCAGCAGCCACTCAAGTCCTGAGCAGTTCTTC
CDR3: CASSHSSPEQFF
V: TRBV5-4
J: TRBJ2-1
length: 12
D: .
size: .

DNA: TGTGCCAGCAGTGAATCGACTAGCGGAGTTACAGATACGCAGTATTTT
CDR3: CASSESTSGVTDTQYF
V: TRBV28
J: TRBJ2-3
length: 16
D: TRBD2
size: .

DNA: TGTGCCAGCAGCTGGGAATTAGGGGCCAACGTCCTGACTTTC
CDR3: CASSWELGANVLTF
V: TRBV28
J: TRBJ2-6
length: 14
D: .
size: .

DNA: TGTGCCAGCAGCGTAGAGGGGTTTTCTTCCGAGCAGTACTTC
CDR3: CASSVEGFSSEQYF
V: TRBV9
J: TRBJ2-7
length: 14
D: .
size: .

DNA: TGTGCCAGCAGCGAGATACAGGCTAACACTGAAGCTTTCTTT
CDR3: CASSEIQANTEAFF
V: TRBV9
J: TRBJ1-1
length: 14
D: .
size: once

DNA: TGTGCCAGTAGTGATTCGGGGACTAGGGGCGAGCAGTACTTC
CDR3: CASSDSGTRGEQYF
V: TRBV19
J: TRBJ2-7
length: 14
D: TRBD2
size: .

DNA: TGTGCCAGCACGGGACGGCCCTCCTACGAGCAGTACTTC
CDR3: CASTGRPSYEQYF
V: TRBV18
J: TRBJ2-7
length: 13
D: .
size: .

DNA: TGTGCCAGCAGTTTGGGGGATACTTTCGAGCAGTACTTC
CDR3: CASSLGDTFEQYF
V: TRBV27
J: TRBJ2-7
length: 13
D: .
size: .

DNA: TGTGCCAGCAGGGACGTGGGGGCAAACACTGAAGCTTTCTTT
CDR3: CASRDVGANTEAFF
V: TRBV2
J: TRBJ1-1
length: 14
D: .
size: .

DNA: TGTGCCAGCAGGGTTTCCTCTCCCATTCAGTACTTC
CDR3: CASRVSSPIQYF
V: TRBV2
J: TRBJ2-4
length: 12
D: .
size: .

DNA: TGTGCCAGTAGCCAGATCCTAGCGAGTCAACCTTACGAGCAGTACTTC
CDR3: CASSQILASQPYEQYF
V: TRBV19
J: TRBJ2-7
length: 16
D: .
size: .

DNA: TGTGCCAGCAGTTTAGGGCAGGCGGTCTATGGCTACACCTTC
CDR3: CASSLGQAVYGYTF
V: TRBV28
J: TRBJ1-2
length: 14
D: .
size: .

DNA: TGTGCCAGCCATCGGAATACAGGGAGTAATCAGCCCCAGCATTTT
CDR3: CASHRNTGSNQPQHF
V: TRBV6-1
J: TRBJ1-5
length: 15
D: .
size: .

DNA: TGTGCCAGCAGCTTAAGGCCAACGGAGCAGTTCTTC
CDR3: CASSLRPTEQFF
V: TRBV7-9
J: TRBJ2-1
length: 12
D: .
size: .

DNA: TGTGCCAGCAGCCTTCGAGGGGGGAGGATGACTGAAGCTTTCTTT
CDR3: CASSLRGGRMTEAFF
V: TRBV7-8
J: TRBJ1-1
length: 15
D: .
size: .

DNA: TGTGCCAGAGGCGCTAGCCTCCCCTACAATGAGCAGTTCTTC
CDR3: CARGASLPYNEQFF
V: TRBV2
J: TRBJ2-1
length: 14
D: .
size: .